Listed here are 17 T cell receptor beta chains from one sample, sequenced in a study of blood T cells in healthy people across ages. Together with a sample-barcoded 5' primer, a J-beta primer mix was included in a second PCR lasting roughly 7 to 11 cycles. In TCRdb, the 5' RACE reads were re-called with MiXCR into one record per CDR3 protein. The profile shows about 1.7 million distinct CDR3 sequences, 28% of them singletons. Input material: blood. The receptors shown here come from a woman in her twenties or thirties in good health.

Worth noting for this clonotype: This may be a read error: a much more frequent sequence differs by one nucleotide. V and J are TRBV15 and TRBJ2-5; a possible D gene is TRBD2 (6 bases). V shed 0 bases and J shed 11 bases, with 25 bases lying between them. The CDR3 length is 17 residues. Looked up from germline, CDR1 is LNHNV and CDR2 is YYDKDF (reference sequence). DNA for the CDR3: TGTGCCACCAGCAGAGATCCAGTGGCTAGCCGCGGGGATGAGCAGTACTTC. It specifies CATSRDPVASRGDEQYF. The whole variable domain, remainder taken from reference TRBV15 and TRBJ2-5, is DAMVIQNPRYQVTQFGKPVTLSCSQTLNHNVMYWYQQKSSQAPKLLFHYYDKDFNNEADTPDNFQSRRPNTSFCFLDIRSPGLGDTAMYLCATSRDPVASRGDEQYFGPGTRLLVL.

Notes on this clonotype: At one boundary the junction diverges from the germline segment, which might be a read error. The rearrangement joins TRBV18 to TRBJ2-3; no firm D call. This CDR3 is built from 14 residues. Germline CDR1 is KGHSH and CDR2 is LQKENI. The CDR3 region has the DNA TGTGCCAGCCCACCTCGTATTGGGACAGATACGCAGTATTTT. Translating it yields CASPPRIGTDTQYF.

The chain couples TRBV29-1 to TRBJ2-7, with D perhaps matching TRBD2 (6 bases). V was trimmed by 5 bases and J by 4 bases, leaving 9 bases between them. CDR3 length equals 11 residues. Germline CDR1 SQVTM, CDR2 ANQGSEA. CDR3 residues: CSVSGRYEQYF. The CDR3 DNA follows: TGCAGCGTTTCAGGGAGGTACGAGCAGTACTTC.

This clonotype was counted between two and nine times. The chain uses TRBV18 and TRBJ1-4; D is uncertain. The CDR3 spans 17 residues. V lost 4 bases, J lost 3 bases, and 18 bases lay in between. Germline assignment: CDR1 KGHSH and CDR2 LQKENI. The DNA of the CDR3 is TGTGCCAGCTCACTGACTAGACTCCTGGAGGCTAATGAAAAACTGTTTTTT. Protein: CASSLTRLLEANEKLFF.

This clonotype was recorded only once. Relative to the germline gene, one junction end is altered; a read error may explain this. The V call is TRBV12-3 or TRBV12-4, the J call TRBJ2-1; possibly TRBD1 for D (8 bases). The CDR3 has 18 residues. The CDR3 sequence is CAGSYGQGSGLGYNEQFF. CDR3 DNA: TGTGCCGGCAGTTATGGACAGGGATCAGGACTAGGATACAATGAGCAGTTCTTC.

This clonotype has only one observation. A much larger clone differs from this one at a single base, so this may be a read error. This chain connects TRBV30 to TRBJ2-3; 14 bases fit TRBD2. J lost 9 bases, V lost 8 bases, and 4 bases had no gene match. The CDR3 runs 12 residues. Germline V lookup: CDR1 GTSNPN, CDR2 SVGIG (reference sequence). The CDR3 sequence is CAGLAGGGTQYF. The DNA of the CDR3 is TGTGCCGGACTAGCGGGAGGCGGGACGCAGTATTTT. Filled out from reference TRBV30 and TRBJ2-3, the complete variable domain reads SQTIHQWPATLVQPVGSPLSLECTVEGTSNPNLYWYRQAAGRGLQLLFYSVGIGQISSEVPQNLSASRPQDRQFILSSKKLLLSDSGFYLCAGLAGGGTQYFGPGTRLTVL.

The chain employs TRBV2 and TRBJ2-3, with D possibly matching TRBD1 (6 bases). V lost 6 bases and J 6 bases, leaving 28 bases between the germline ends. Germline CDR1 reads SNHLY; CDR2 reads FYNNEI. The CDR3 length is 18 residues. CDR3 nucleotides: TGTGCCAGCAGGACAGGTGGAACAACAAGGACGGAGAGGGATACGCAGTATTTT. The encoded protein is CASRTGGTTRTERDTQYF. Combining the CDR3 with reference TRBV2 and TRBJ2-3 gives the whole variable domain EPEVTQTPSHQVTQMGQEVILRCVPISNHLYFYWYRQILGQKVEFLVSFYNNEISEKSEIFDDQFSVERPDGSNFTLKIRSTKLEDSAMYFCASRTGGTTRTERDTQYFGPGTRLTVL.

Worth noting for this clonotype: A much larger clone differs by one base, so this may be a read error. The chain uses TRBV29-1 and TRBJ2-1, with D unresolved. The DNA matches TRBJ2-7 better at its end, which makes the J call doubtful. From germline, CDR1 is SQVTM and CDR2 ANQGSEA. The CDR3 loop spans 12 amino acids. Written as DNA, the CDR3 is TGCAGCGTTGGTCGGCAGTACAATGAGCAGTACTTC. Translation gives CSVGRQYNEQYF.

The chain combines TRBV20-1 with TRBJ2-7, with 7 bases aligning to TRBD2. The J call may be wrong; the DNA end is better matched by TRBJ2-5. The V gene's germline CDR1 is DFQATT and CDR2 SNEGSKA (reference sequence). The CDR3 runs 14 residues. DNA of the CDR3: TGCAGTGCCAAAATAGAACTAGCGATCGAGACCCAGTACTTC. It translates to CSAKIELAIETQYF.

Points on this clonotype: This sequence may be a read error, since a much larger clone differs from it by one base. CDR3 protein: CSGRQGVETQFF. The CDR3 region has the DNA TGCAGCGGCAGACAGGGTGTAGAGACCCAGTTCTTC. The rearrangement joins TRBV29-1 to TRBJ2-5; 7 bases agree with TRBD1. The last part of the DNA fits TRBJ2-1 better; the J call may be wrong. This CDR3 contains 12 residues. Germline assignment: CDR1 SQVTM and CDR2 ANQGSEA.

As for this clonotype: The junction and the germline gene differ at one end; a read error may be behind it. In nucleotides, the CDR3 is TGTGCCAGCAGCCTACAACAGACAGGGGCTAATGAAAAACCGTTTTTT. This codes for CASSLQQTGANEKPFF. The chain employs TRBV7-9 and TRBJ1-4; 8 positions match TRBD1. This CDR3 has 16 residues. In germline, CDR1 is SEHNR, CDR2 FQNEAQ (reference sequence).

This clonotype was observed a handful of times. The V call is TRBV7-2, the J call TRBJ2-5; D is tentatively TRBD1 or TRBD2 (6 bases each). The better agreement between TRBJ2-7 and the DNA end casts doubt on the J call. The CDR3 is 14 residues long. Germline V gene lookup returns CDR1 SGHTA and CDR2 FQGNSA. The CDR3 DNA follows: TGTGCCAGCAGCTTATGGCGCGGAGGGGGCGAGCAGTACTTC. Protein: CASSLWRGGGEQYF.

The V and J genes are TRBV7-3 and TRBJ2-3; TRBD2 matches at 10 bases. The J segment lost 5 bases and the V segment lost 5 bases, leaving 7 bases of the junction unmatched. Germline V CDR1 and CDR2: SGHTA, FQGTGA. CDR3 length: 15 amino acids. CDR3 DNA sequence: TGTGCCAGCAGCCCCAGCGGGGGGGTCGGAGATACGCAGTATTTT. Encoded protein: CASSPSGGVGDTQYF.

With respect to this clonotype: Possible read error: a much larger clone is one base away. This chain uses TRBV29-1 with TRBJ2-3; possible D gene TRBD1, 6 bases. The CDR3 extends over 16 amino acids. Germline V gene sequence: CDR1 SQVTM, CDR2 ANQGSEA. The CDR3 protein is CSIEDQPGQSTDTQYF. The CDR3 bases are TGCAGCATTGAAGATCAGCCCGGACAGTCCACAGATACGCAGTATTTT.

CDR3 sequence reads: CASSKRLAGGDEQFF. DNA of the CDR3: TGTGCCAGCAGCAAACGACTAGCGGGGGGGGATGAGCAGTTCTTC. The genes are TRBV7-9 and TRBJ2-1; 14 bases fit TRBD2. With 5 bases clipped from V and 8 bases from J, the junction kept 5 bases outside the gene matches. The germline V gene encodes CDR1 SEHNR and CDR2 FQNEAQ (reference sequence). This CDR3 contains 15 residues.

This sequence joins TRBV18 and TRBJ1-4; D not certain. The DNA end is more similar to TRBJ2-2, so the J call may be wrong. CDR1 is KGHSH, CDR2 LQKENI, per germline. This CDR3 contains 13 residues. The CDR3 is CASSPQVWMELFF. The CDR3 nucleotides read TGTGCCAGCTCACCGCAGGTATGGATGGAGCTGTTTTTT.

The gene calls are TRBV5-4 and TRBJ2-7; D possibly corresponds to TRBD1 (6 bases). The J call may be faulty, since TRBJ2-5 better matches the DNA end. From germline, CDR1 is SGHNT and CDR2 YYREEE (reference sequence). CDR3 length equals 15 residues. DNA for the CDR3: TGTGCCAGCAGCTTGAGGCCAGGGGCGGCGGAGACCCAGTACTTC. This translates into CASSLRPGAAETQYF.